This T cell receptor (beta chain) was sequenced in a study of human T cells and chemical hapten exposure. Study background: Patients had diphenylcyclopropenone applied to the scalp weekly throughout the approximately 22-week study. Slight differences in pooled library volume were the main source of varying TCR yields across samples.

Time point denoted: patch test 3, about 24 weeks after DPC sensitization. The treatment denotes: therapeutic diphenylcyclopropenone sensitization with weekly scalp DPC. The study's library attached unique molecular identifiers to single cDNA molecules. One entry per CDR3 protein results from TCRdb running MiXCR on the RACE reads. This table holds 25,000 to 35,000 distinct CDR3 sequences, 5.8% found once. This clonotype appeared many times. What it binds is unknown. Notes on the study in general: TCRs at a frequency above 1 in 1000 stayed unchanged with DPC sensitization.

Germline CDR1 and CDR2: LGHNA and YNFKEQ. This CDR3 comprises 13 residues. The V end was cut by 1 base, the J end by 4 bases, with 6 bases between. The sequence was collected from a man younger than 45 with alopecia areata. Some clones in this sample may be carry-over from other donors' samples. The V and J genes are TRBV4-2 and TRBJ2-3; no clear D gene. Material: whole blood, obtained in connection with sensitization to the hapten diphenylcyclopropenone (DPC). CDR3 sequence reads: CASSQGSSDTQYF. In nucleotides, the CDR3 is TGTGCCAGCAGCCAAGGGTCTTCAGATACGCAGTATTTT.